The next 3 T cell receptor beta chains were all read from a single sample in a study of T-cell reconstitution after alpha-beta-depleted transplantation in children. Researchers prepared the TCRbeta library using unique molecular identifiers, the study reports. TCRdb called the PCR reads again in MiXCR, with one record for every CDR3 protein. The table records about 500,000 distinct CDR3 sequences, 11% of them present only once. The specimen comprised PBMCs, mostly from graft donor cells, sampled 180 days after TCRalphabeta/CD19-depleted stem cell transplant. Source of these receptors: a female patient aged 2-9 years who had a stem cell transplant for aplastic anemia, so the T cells may come from the graft donor.

The J gene is TRBJ2-2, the V gene TRBV4-1; unclear D gene. V was pared by 3 bases and J by 5 bases, with 16 bases between. The CDR3 consists of 16 residues. Germline-derived CDR1 and CDR2 are MGHRA and YSYEKL. The CDR3 is CASSQGTGWITGELFF. The CDR3 DNA sequence: TGCGCCAGCAGCCAGGGTACCGGGTGGATTACCGGGGAGCTGTTTTTT.

This clonotype was observed many times. The chain recombines TRBV7-2 with TRBJ2-3; unclear D gene. CDR3 length: 12 residues. The germline CDR1 and CDR2 sequences are SGHTA and FQGNSA. V was trimmed by 2 bases and J by 4 bases, leaving 4 bases between them. This CDR3 reads CASSLFADTQYF. CDR3 DNA: TGTGCCAGCAGCTTATTCGCAGATACGCAGTATTTT.

V and J are TRBV28 and TRBJ2-7; 10 bases map to TRBD2. The CDR3 runs to 14 residues. The trim removed 6 bases at V and 2 bases at J, leaving 4 bases unmatched. CDR1 and CDR2 from the germline V gene are MDHEN and SYDVKM. CDR3 residues: CASRTSGAAYEQYF. Here the CDR3 DNA reads TGTGCCAGCAGAACTAGCGGGGCCGCCTACGAGCAGTACTTC.